This TCR beta chain is drawn from a study of vaccination and CD4 T cells after COVID-19. Turning to the study itself: Post-COVID sampling occurred a median roughly 100 days after diagnosis (range 35 to 161). General study points: Post-vaccination, and not before, a median roughly 86% of reactive clones appeared in convalescent patients.

A word on this clonotype: Antigen unknown.

The Oncomine TCR Beta short-read assay was applied to DNA of cultured CD4+ T cells. TCRdb passed the PCR reads through MiXCR, listing each CDR3 protein once. The sample carries 10,000 to 11,000 distinct CDR3 sequences, approximately 60% recorded once. As for treatment: approximately 10-day PBMC culture with coronavirus spike peptide pools or control peptides (ViraFEST assay). This CDR3 has 13 residues. V was pared by 3 bases and J by 8 bases, with 14 bases between. The V gene's germline CDR1 is DFQATT and CDR2 SNEGSKA (reference sequence). J is TRBJ2-1 and V is TRBV20-1; no clear D gene. The clonotype originates from a human donor who had recovered from COVID-19. The source material was CD4+ T cells from blood, cultured in vitro. This chain's CDR3 is CSASYGFLDEQFF. In DNA form, the CDR3 reads TGCAGTGCTAGTTACGGGTTTCTCGATGAGCAGTTCTTC.